The present entry profiles one TCR beta chain with its context. Its antigen remains undetermined. No qualities accompany the bases; no much larger clone lies one base away. Based on the germline V gene, the CDR1 and CDR2 sequences are SGHRS and YFSETQ. Trimming takes 5 bases off V and 0 bases off J; junction bases not matched to a gene: 6. The CDR3 spans 15 residues, from the cysteine through the phenylalanine. CDR3 DNA is the only sequence kept; it has 45 bases, read in frame from the first base. The data derive from a study of blood T cell repertoires in COVID-19 (dated by TCRdb to 2020 to 2021). Some background on the complete study: Samples from collaborators originated in the United States, Italy and Spain and spanned both the acute and convalescent phases of COVID-19. The prospective study material was composed of cDNA or gDNA derived from T cells, B-cell-depleted T cells, or PBMCs. Deeply sampled blood TCRbeta repertoires from subjects exposed to, actively infected with, or recovered from COVID-19 were included in the dataset. The repertoires were made available in a free public database intended to serve as a resource for research on the immune response to SARS-CoV-2. The samples were drawn from two sources: the first 160 participants of the ongoing ImmuneRACE study, and 1,200 or so subjects contributed by 6 global collaborators. A de-identified subject ID, COVID-19 status, age in years and sex were almost always included in the sample metadata. HLA class I and class II types, where available, came from metadata supplied by the sample provider rather than from assay-based typing. What the authors observed across the whole study: Clinical and demographic metadata were provided uncurated, with the amount varying by source and participant.

Enrolling through a virtual design, the prospective study's participants ranged in age from roughly 18 to 95 years and lived across approximately 25 United States geographic areas. To assign participants to cohorts, the prospective study relied on clinical history that participants themselves reported in a screening survey and a study questionnaire. For ImmuneRACE Cohort 3, a participant was defined as recovered based on two consecutive negative NP/OP PCR tests, clearance by a healthcare professional, or resolution of symptoms. In the prospective study, whole blood, serum and a nasopharyngeal or oropharyngeal swab were collected from each participant by mobile phlebotomists. Participants in the prospective study had the option to provide additional blood draws and questionnaires over an approximately 2-month period. Before DNA extraction, blood samples from the prospective study were shipped at room temperature or frozen.

TCRbeta CDR3 regions were amplified from genomic DNA by means of the immunoSEQ Assay, a bias-controlled multiplex PCR. In the source study's methods: Within the assay, amplification of reference gene primers was used to estimate how many nucleated cells each sample contained. Sequence reads were collapsed and filtered to measure the absolute abundance of every unique TCRbeta CDR3 rearrangement. For each sample, productive Simpson clonality was calculated as the square root of Simpson's diversity index over productive rearrangements. Here the immuneACCESS table is served through TCRdb, limited to in-frame sequences with V and J called. Missing clones are a known gap in these copies; in checked studies unresolved V genes cover under half, and the rest lacks a known reason. D and trimming were read from the DNA, whereas the V and J calls and clone size are those reported in that table. Within this sample are 150,000 or so clones, with roughly four fifths of them counted one time only. Just over 9% of the sample lies in the top ten.

The rearrangement combines TRBV5-1 with TRBJ1-1; 8 junctional bases match TRBD1. This TCR was sampled from a man over 45 who had recovered from COVID-19. Input material: PBMCs or T cells enriched from blood (not recorded which). The DNA sequence reads TGCGCCAGCAGAAGGACAGGGACGATGAACACTGAAGCTTTCTTT. Its translation is CASRRTGTMNTEAFF. With all but the CDR3 taken from the reference TRBV5-1 and TRBJ1-1 genes, the full variable domain is: KAGVTQTPRYLIKTRGQQVTLSCSPISGHRSVSWYQQTPGQGLQFLFEYFSETQRNKGNFPGRFSGRQFSNSRSEMNVSTLELGDSALYLCASRRTGTMNTEAFFGQGTRLTVV.